These 32 T cell receptor beta chains were all obtained from the same sample, sequenced in a study of cytomegalovirus exposure and HLA in healthy donors. 13 Jbeta primers and 60 Vbeta primers were used for the PCR. Clones were sequenced by immunoSEQ multiplex PCR, and TCRdb holds only the in-frame ones, with some missing. The sample shows 180,000 or so clones, 77% of them seen only once. Material for sequencing was PBMCs. The source of these receptors is a young man in good health and CMV-seronegative.

The chain carries TRBV6-6 and TRBJ2-5; a possible D gene is TRBD2 (6 bases). Trimming shortened V by 0 bases and J by 0 bases, and 11 bases separated the two germline ends. The CDR3 is 16 residues long. Germline CDR1 reads MNHNY; CDR2 reads SVGAGI (reference sequence). The CDR3 reads CASSYSPGGDQETQYF. The CDR3 nucleotides read TGTGCCAGCAGTTACTCACCCGGGGGAGACCAAGAGACCCAGTACTTC.

The chain uses TRBV11-3 and TRBJ2-1, with TRBD2 as a possible D gene (6 bases). The germline V and J ends were trimmed by 3 bases and 3 bases, with 9 bases remaining between them. The germline CDR1 and CDR2 sequences are SGHNT and YENEEA. The CDR3 is 14 amino acids. CDR3 protein: CASSFRGDYNEQFF. As DNA, the CDR3 is TGTGCCAGCAGCTTCCGCGGGGACTACAATGAGCAGTTCTTC.

V is TRBV7-3 and J is TRBJ2-5; 14 bases line up with TRBD2. Germline V gives CDR1 SGHTA, CDR2 FQGTGA. Trimming at V came to 5 bases and at J to 2 bases, leaving 4 bases not matched to a gene. CDR3 length: 16 residues. The chain's CDR3 is CASSQGTSGGQETQYF. Here the CDR3 DNA reads TGTGCCAGCAGCCAAGGGACTAGCGGGGGTCAAGAGACCCAGTACTTC.

The table lists this clone with a few counts. The V and J genes are TRBV18 and TRBJ2-7; 8 nucleotides line up with TRBD2. Germline lookup yields CDR1 KGHSH and CDR2 LQKENI. CDR3 length: 14 amino acids. V shed 6 bases and J 4 bases; nucleotides not matched to a gene: 8. This chain's CDR3 is CASSRDGGAYEQYF. The CDR3 DNA follows: TGTGCCAGCTCCCGTGACGGGGGGGCGTACGAGCAGTACTTC.

This clone has only a few counts. This sequence joins TRBV2 and TRBJ1-2, with D unresolved. Deletions cut 7 bases from V and 5 bases from J, with 14 bases between. The length of the CDR3 is 13 residues. The germline CDR1 and CDR2 sequences are SNHLY and FYNNEI. This CDR3 reads CASTLSSVYGYTF. CDR3 in DNA: TGTGCCAGCACCCTAAGTTCGGTTTATGGCTACACCTTC.

The chain joins TRBV5-1 to TRBJ1-1; 12 nucleotides match TRBD1. The CDR3 sequence is 16 residues long. CDR1 SGHRS and CDR2 YFSETQ come from the germline V gene. V gave up 3 bases and J gave up 5 bases; unmatched junction bases: 8. The CDR3 loop is CASSWGQGAPGTEAFF. DNA for the CDR3: TGCGCCAGCAGCTGGGGACAGGGGGCGCCCGGTACTGAAGCTTTCTTT.

V usage is TRBV27 and J usage is TRBJ1-1; 8 nucleotides agree with TRBD1. V shed 4 bases, J shed 12 bases, and the junction held 13 bases outside the gene matches. From germline, CDR1 is MNHEY and CDR2 SMNVEV (reference sequence). The CDR3 is made up of 14 amino acids. The DNA of the CDR3 is TGTGCCAGCAGTTCGTTGGACAGGGTTTTTGGAACTTTCTTT. It is translated as CASSSLDRVFGTFF.

This chain uses TRBV30 with TRBJ2-1, with 8 bases fitting TRBD2. This CDR3 comprises 16 residues. Germline CDR1 GTSNPN, CDR2 SVGIG (reference sequence). Trimming removed 4 bases from V and 4 bases from J; junction bases left unmatched: 12. This CDR3 is CAWMTGVSGIYNEQFF. DNA for the CDR3: TGTGCCTGGATGACCGGGGTTAGCGGGATTTACAATGAGCAGTTCTTC.

The J gene is TRBJ2-7, the V gene TRBV9; maybe TRBD2 (7 bases). V shed 2 bases and J shed 7 bases, with 13 bases lying between them. In germline, CDR1 is SGDLS, CDR2 YYNGEE. CDR3 length: 13 amino acids. The CDR3 loop reads CASSVGGAHEQYF. The CDR3 coding sequence is TGTGCCAGCAGCGTGGGGGGGGCGCATGAGCAGTACTTC.

The V and J genes are TRBV9 and TRBJ1-2; 7 nucleotides line up with TRBD1. J lost 8 bases, V lost 0 bases, and 4 bases had no gene match. CDR1 and CDR2 (germline): SGDLS, YYNGEE. The CDR3 is 13 residues long. CDR3 DNA: TGTGCCAGCAGCGTAGAGACAGGGATCGGCTACACCTTC. Its protein product is CASSVETGIGYTF.

CDR3 bases: TGTGCCAGCAGTCACCTCGGGACTAGCGGGATCAATGAGCAGTTCTTC. Its protein product is CASSHLGTSGINEQFF. The V call is TRBV27, the J call TRBJ2-1; 13 positions agree with TRBD2. The CDR3 runs to 16 residues. The germline gives CDR1 MNHEY, CDR2 SMNVEV (reference sequence). The J segment lost 6 bases and the V segment lost 5 bases, leaving 7 bases of the junction unmatched.

Here the CDR3 reads CASSLGSGGANTQYF. The CDR3 nucleotides read TGTGCCAGCAGCTTAGGAAGCGGGGGGGCAAATACGCAGTATTTT. The genes are TRBV7-9 and TRBJ2-3, with 10 bases identical to TRBD2. With V trimmed by 1 base and J by 7 bases, 5 bases remained unmatched. CDR3 size: 15 residues. CDR1 and CDR2 (germline): SEHNR, FQNEAQ (reference sequence).

The chain combines TRBV29-1 with TRBJ1-4, with a weak D call TRBD1 (5 bases). The V gene's germline CDR1 is SQVTM and CDR2 ANQGSEA. The CDR3 loop spans 13 amino acids. V lost 1 base and J 2 bases, leaving 5 bases between the germline ends. The CDR3 here is CSVEGGTNEKLFF. CDR3 bases: TGCAGCGTTGAAGGGGGCACTAATGAAAAACTGTTTTTT. The full variable domain, rest sourced from reference TRBV29-1 and TRBJ1-4, is SAVISQKPSRDICQRGTSLTIQCQVDSQVTMMFWYRQQPGQSLTLIATANQGSEATYESGFVIDKFPISRPNLTFSTLTVSNMSPEDSSIYLCSVEGGTNEKLFFGSGTQLSVL.

Worth noting for this clone: A junction end diverges from the germline sequence, so it may reflect a read error. The chain combines TRBV7-3 with TRBJ2-1; 7 positions match TRBD2. CDR1 is SGHTA, CDR2 FQGTGA, per germline. The CDR3 contains 16 residues. CDR3 amino acids: CASSLSPAGLMRVQLF. The CDR3 DNA follows: TGTGCCAGCAGCTTAAGTCCAGCGGGATTGATGAGGGTGCAGCTCTTC. Full variable domain (missing parts from reference TRBV7-3 and TRBJ2-1): GAGVSQTPSNKVTEKGKYVELRCDPISGHTALYWYRQSLGQGPEFLIYFQGTGAADDSGLPNDRFFAVRPEGSVSTLKIQRTERGDSAVYLCASSLSPAGLMRVQLFGPGTRLTVL.

The CDR3 sequence: CASSEEGGWANEKLFF. The CDR3 nucleotides read TGTGCCAGCAGTGAGGAGGGGGGGTGGGCTAATGAAAAACTGTTTTTT. The chain combines TRBV6-1 with TRBJ1-4; a possible D gene is TRBD1 (6 bases). The V and J ends lost 3 bases and 3 bases respectively, with 14 bases between them. The CDR3 loop spans 16 amino acids. Germline V gene lookup returns CDR1 MNHNS and CDR2 SASEGT.

The chain is built from TRBV2 and TRBJ1-1; D gene ambiguous. This CDR3 has 13 amino acids. Germline-derived CDR1 and CDR2 are SNHLY and FYNNEI. The V and J ends lost 7 bases and 4 bases respectively, with 13 bases between them. CDR3 nucleotide sequence: TGTGCCAGCATGAAAGTTGGGAGCACTGAAGCTTTCTTT. Translated, it gives CASMKVGSTEAFF.

This clone was seen only a few times. J is TRBJ2-7 and V is TRBV6-5; D may be TRBD1 (5 bases). Germline loops: CDR1 MNHEY, CDR2 SVGAGI. With 6 bases removed from V and 0 bases from J, the gap between germline ends came to 15 bases. CDR3 size: 15 residues. DNA of the CDR3: TGTGCCAGCAGGACACAGGTTCTTAGCTCCTACGAGCAGTACTTC. It yields the protein CASRTQVLSSYEQYF.

The V and J genes are TRBV29-1 and TRBJ1-1; no clear D gene. The CDR3 length is 11 residues. The germline V gene encodes CDR1 SQVTM and CDR2 ANQGSEA. With 4 bases removed from V and 6 bases from J, the gap between germline ends came to 9 bases. CDR3 nucleotides: TGCAGCGTTGTTCGGGTTCCTGAAGCTTTCTTT. Protein product: CSVVRVPEAFF. Combining the CDR3 with reference TRBV29-1 and TRBJ1-1 gives the whole variable domain SAVISQKPSRDICQRGTSLTIQCQVDSQVTMMFWYRQQPGQSLTLIATANQGSEATYESGFVIDKFPISRPNLTFSTLTVSNMSPEDSSIYLCSVVRVPEAFFGQGTRLTVV.

This rearrangement joins TRBV4-2 to TRBJ2-3, with 8 bases lining up with TRBD2. Germline V lookup: CDR1 LGHNA, CDR2 YNFKEQ. The V gene end was trimmed by 1 base and the J gene end by 3 bases; junction bases not matched to a gene: 6. This CDR3 comprises 16 residues. Written as DNA, the CDR3 is TGTGCCAGCAGCCAAGCTCTGGCTAGCGGGACAGATACGCAGTATTTT. It codes for CASSQALASGTDTQYF.

The chain uses TRBV11-3 and TRBJ1-1, with D unclear. V was shortened by 7 bases and J by 1 base, with 10 bases between the two germline ends. Germline CDR1 reads SGHNT; CDR2 reads YENEEA. This CDR3 has 13 amino acids. Here the CDR3 DNA reads TGTGCCAGCAAACTGAGTCCGAACACTGAAGCTTTCTTT. Residues: CASKLSPNTEAFF.

As DNA, the CDR3 is TGTGCCAGCAGACGGGGGGGCCGTACCGGGGAGCTGTTTTTT. Translation: CASRRGGRTGELFF. V gene TRBV25-1 combines with J gene TRBJ2-2; TRBD2 matches at 8 bases. The CDR3 is 14 residues long. CDR1 and CDR2 (germline): MGHDK, SYGVNS. V lost 6 bases to trimming and J lost 5 bases; unmatched junction nucleotides: 5.

The chain is built from TRBV19 and TRBJ1-1, with 10 bases fitting TRBD1. Germline V gene sequence: CDR1 LNHDA, CDR2 SQIVND (reference sequence). This CDR3 comprises 15 residues. The junction had 7 bases not matched to a gene; V was cut back by 5 bases and J by 4 bases. CDR3 nucleotide sequence: TGTGCCAGTAGTTGGGGGGACAGGGGAGGCACTGAAGCTTTCTTT. Translation gives CASSWGDRGGTEAFF.

The J gene is TRBJ2-6, the V gene TRBV7-9, with D tentatively TRBD1 (5 bases). This CDR3 region has 14 residues. Germline V lookup: CDR1 SEHNR, CDR2 FQNEAQ (reference sequence). Between the trimmed V and J ends, which lost 5 bases and 1 base, there was a span of 6 bases. CDR3: CASSQGSGANVLTF. CDR3 bases: TGTGCCAGCAGCCAGGGTTCTGGGGCCAACGTCCTGACTTTC.

This clone was recorded once. The chain is built from TRBV28 and TRBJ2-4; possible D gene TRBD2, 5 bases. The germline V gene encodes CDR1 MDHEN and CDR2 SYDVKM. The CDR3 length is 16 residues. V was clipped by 6 bases and J by 3 bases, with 18 bases between them. For the CDR3, the DNA is TGTGCCAGCAGCCTCCTTGGTAGCGCCAACAAAAACATTCAGTACTTC. This encodes CASSLLGSANKNIQYF.

The chain carries TRBV6-5 and TRBJ2-1; 7 bases align to TRBD2. This CDR3 has 15 amino acids. The junction had 6 bases not matched to a gene; V was cut back by 6 bases and J by 1 base. From germline, CDR1 is MNHEY and CDR2 SVGAGI. In DNA, the CDR3 is TGTGCCAGCAGGACCAGCGGGACGTCCTACAATGAGCAGTTCTTC. Its translation: CASRTSGTSYNEQFF.

This clone was counted between two and nine times. DNA for the CDR3: TGCGCCAGCAGCCAAGATGGCCCGCAGGTTTCCTCTGGAAACACCATATATTTT. Amino acids: CASSQDGPQVSSGNTIYF. The V and J genes are TRBV4-3 and TRBJ1-3; D not certain. V was shortened by 0 bases and J by 0 bases, with 15 bases between the two germline ends. The CDR3 spans 18 residues. In germline, CDR1 is LGHNA, CDR2 YSLEER.

The chain employs TRBV15 and TRBJ2-7; 9 positions match TRBD1. CDR3 length: 15 residues. Trimming took 5 bases from V and 1 from J; bases not matched to a gene: 6. Per germline, CDR1 LNHNV and CDR2 YYDKDF (reference sequence). CDR3 sequence: CATSPRTGASYEQYF. CDR3 nucleotide sequence: TGTGCCACCAGCCCCCGGACAGGGGCTTCCTACGAGCAGTACTTC.

V gene TRBV6-5 combines with J gene TRBJ2-7; 9 bases line up with TRBD1. Germline V gene sequence: CDR1 MNHEY, CDR2 SVGAGI. V lost 2 bases to trimming and J lost 2 bases; unmatched junction nucleotides: 4. The CDR3 sequence is 15 residues long. CDR3 amino acids: CASSYGGTGTYEQYF. In DNA form, the CDR3 reads TGTGCCAGCAGTTACGGGGGGACAGGGACCTACGAGCAGTACTTC.

V is TRBV9 and J is TRBJ1-2, with D perhaps matching TRBD1 (5 bases). In germline, CDR1 is SGDLS, CDR2 YYNGEE. There are 17 residues in the CDR3. V was cut by 0 bases and J by 0 bases, with 15 bases left in between. The CDR3 nucleotides read TGTGCCAGCAGCGTAGTTCCGGAGGGGAATACTAACTATGGCTACACCTTC. Its translation: CASSVVPEGNTNYGYTF.

The table lists this clone with a count of one. The chain uses TRBV30 and TRBJ2-7, with TRBD1 matching over 8 bases. Germline V CDR1 and CDR2: GTSNPN, SVGIG (reference sequence). V lost 5 bases, J lost 3 bases, and 6 bases stayed unmatched. This CDR3 spans 13 amino acids. The CDR3 DNA is TGTGCCTGGTCCAGGGGGCGACTCTACGAGCAGTACTTC. Translating it yields CAWSRGRLYEQYF.

The sample holds a few counts of this clone. The chain has TRBV5-4 and TRBJ1-5, with D possibly TRBD1 on 5 matching bases. V was pared by 0 bases and J by 2 bases, with 9 bases between. Germline V gene lookup returns CDR1 SGHNT and CDR2 YYREEE (reference sequence). There are 15 residues in the CDR3. CDR3 coding DNA: TGTGCCAGCAGCTTGGGCGGGACGGGCAATCAGCCCCAGCATTTT. This encodes CASSLGGTGNQPQHF. The full variable domain, its missing parts supplied by reference TRBV5-4 and TRBJ1-5, is ETGVTQSPTHLIKTRGQQVTLRCSSQSGHNTVSWYQQALGQGPQFIFQYYREEENGRGNFPPRFSGLQFPNYSSELNVNALELDDSALYLCASSLGGTGNQPQHFGDGTRLSIL.

The chain is built from TRBV27 and TRBJ1-6; no clear D gene. Trimming took 2 bases from V and 11 from J, leaving 13 bases between them. Germline V CDR1 and CDR2: MNHEY, SMNVEV (reference sequence). The CDR3 is 14 residues long. CDR3 DNA sequence: TGTGCCAGCAGTTTAGCACAGTCCGCCGCACCCCTCCACTTT. This gives the protein CASSLAQSAAPLHF.